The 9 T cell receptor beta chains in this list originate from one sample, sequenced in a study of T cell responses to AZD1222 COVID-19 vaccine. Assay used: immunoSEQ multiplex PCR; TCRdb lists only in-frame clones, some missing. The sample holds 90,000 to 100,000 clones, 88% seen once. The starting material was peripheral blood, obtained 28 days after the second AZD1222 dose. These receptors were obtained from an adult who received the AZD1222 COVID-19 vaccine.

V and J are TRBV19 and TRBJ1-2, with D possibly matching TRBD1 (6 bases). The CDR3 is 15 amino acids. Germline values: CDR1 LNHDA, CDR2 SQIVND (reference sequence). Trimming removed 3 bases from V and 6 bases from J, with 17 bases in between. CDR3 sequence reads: CASSILEGHPNGYTF. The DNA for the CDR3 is TGTGCCAGTAGTATCTTGGAGGGACACCCCAATGGCTACACCTTC.

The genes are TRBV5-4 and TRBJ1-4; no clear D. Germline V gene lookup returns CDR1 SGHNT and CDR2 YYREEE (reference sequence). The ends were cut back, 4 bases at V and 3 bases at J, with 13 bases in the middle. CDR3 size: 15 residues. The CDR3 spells CASSLYSGSNEKLFF. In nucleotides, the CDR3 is TGTGCCAGCAGCCTATACAGCGGATCTAATGAAAAACTGTTTTTT.

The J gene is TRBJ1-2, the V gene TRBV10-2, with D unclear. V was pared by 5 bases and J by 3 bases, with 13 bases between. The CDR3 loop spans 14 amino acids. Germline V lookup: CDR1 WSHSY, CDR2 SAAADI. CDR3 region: CASSIAVDDYGYTF. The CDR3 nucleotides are TGCGCCAGCAGTATAGCAGTTGATGACTATGGCTACACCTTC.

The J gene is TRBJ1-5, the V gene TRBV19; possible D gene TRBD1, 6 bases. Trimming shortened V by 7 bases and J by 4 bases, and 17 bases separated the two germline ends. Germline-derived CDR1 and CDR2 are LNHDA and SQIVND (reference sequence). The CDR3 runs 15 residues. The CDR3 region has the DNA TGTGCCAGTATGTTGGGGGCGGTGGGGAATCAGCCCCAGCATTTT. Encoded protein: CASMLGAVGNQPQHF. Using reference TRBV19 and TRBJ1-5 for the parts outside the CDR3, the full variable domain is DGGITQSPKYLFRKEGQNVTLSCEQNLNHDAMYWYRQDPGQGLRLIYYSQIVNDFQKGDIAEGYSVSREKKESFPLTVTSAQKNPTAFYLCASMLGAVGNQPQHFGDGTRLSIL.

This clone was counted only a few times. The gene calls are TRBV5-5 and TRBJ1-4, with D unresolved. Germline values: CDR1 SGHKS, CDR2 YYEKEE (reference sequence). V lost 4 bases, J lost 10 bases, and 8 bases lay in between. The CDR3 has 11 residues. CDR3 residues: CASSVLGKLFF. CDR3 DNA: TGTGCCAGCAGCGTTCTTGGAAAACTGTTTTTT.

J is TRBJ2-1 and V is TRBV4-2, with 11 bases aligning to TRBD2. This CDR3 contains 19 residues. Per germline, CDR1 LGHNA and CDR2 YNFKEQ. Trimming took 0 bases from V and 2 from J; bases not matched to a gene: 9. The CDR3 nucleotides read TGTGCCAGCAGCCAAGAGTGGGGTAGCGGGAGGGCGGCCTACAATGAGCAGTTCTTC. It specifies CASSQEWGSGRAAYNEQFF.

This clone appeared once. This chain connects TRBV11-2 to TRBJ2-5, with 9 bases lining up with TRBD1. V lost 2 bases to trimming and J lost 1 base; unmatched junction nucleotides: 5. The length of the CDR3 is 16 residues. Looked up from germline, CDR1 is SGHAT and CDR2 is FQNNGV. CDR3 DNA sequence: TGTGCCAGCAGCTTATTCCTACAGGGGGCCCAAGAGACCCAGTACTTC. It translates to CASSLFLQGAQETQYF.

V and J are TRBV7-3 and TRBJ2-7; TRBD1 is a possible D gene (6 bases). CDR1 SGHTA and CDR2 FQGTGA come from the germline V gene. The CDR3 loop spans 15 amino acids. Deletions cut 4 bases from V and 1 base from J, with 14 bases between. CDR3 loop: CASSSGTPTSYEQYF. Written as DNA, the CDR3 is TGTGCCAGCAGCTCGGGGACACCGACATCCTACGAGCAGTACTTC.

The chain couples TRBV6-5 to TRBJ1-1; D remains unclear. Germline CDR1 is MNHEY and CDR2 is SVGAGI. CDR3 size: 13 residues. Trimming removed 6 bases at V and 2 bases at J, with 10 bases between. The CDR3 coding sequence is TGTGCCAGCAGCCAACTGAGTAACACTGAAGCTTTCTTT. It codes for CASSQLSNTEAFF.